The source of this T cell receptor beta chain is a study of identical twins (dated by TCRdb to the mid-2010s). Background on the whole study: The study deep-sequenced TCR alpha and beta repertoires from monozygotic twins, unrelated adults of various ages and cord blood to test whether fetal clonotypes persist. To rule out contamination, the twin experiments were replicated at different times with different library preparation protocols.

General conclusions and limits of the study: Fewer insertions were carried by abundant cord blood beta clonotypes, a similar but weaker trend appeared in young adult naive repertoires, and no such trend appeared in memory repertoires. Out-of-frame TCR alpha sequences shared between twins showed an excess of low generation-probability sequences compared with coincidental sharing between unrelated individuals. In monozygotic twins, recombination models systematically underestimated out-of-frame TCR alpha sharing, but the models matched the sharing seen between unrelated individuals. Conclusions relied on cross-sectional statistical analysis, since the same donors could not be followed over many years. The excess sharing between twins in beta out-of-frame sequences was weaker because fewer shared sequences reduced the signal-to-noise ratio. Zero-insertion analyses could be partly confounded by invariant T cells such as MAIT and iNKT, although diverse VJ usage argued against such confounding for most clonotypes.

Ends trimmed: V by 5 bases, J by 1 base; bases unmatched to a gene: 11. The CDR3 sequence holds 19 residues, the cysteine and phenylalanine included. The only DNA kept is the CDR3, 57 bases in frame from the first base. CDR1 SGHAT and CDR2 FQDESV are derived from the germline V gene (reference sequence). All donors were healthy Caucasians. The twin cohort comprised three pairs of female monozygotic twins, all aged about 18 to 29 years. Positive isolation kits from Invitrogen were used to isolate CD4+ and CD8+ T cell populations. Note on this clonotype: Its antigen remains undetermined. There are no base qualities to consult, and no much larger clone falls within one base.

Libraries came from 5' RACE. Sequencing used an Illumina HiSeq 2000. A universal primer binding site was added through template switching, and the final cDNA carried a unique molecular identifier so that TCR cDNA molecules could be counted accurately. Specific primers in the conserved constant-segment region were used to synthesize first-strand cDNA for TCR alpha and beta chains. To control for contamination, each cDNA library was double barcoded with a SMART-Mk sample barcode plus Illumina barcodes. Two successive PCR steps introduced TruSeq adapter sequences along with Illumina sample barcodes. The TCR alpha and beta cDNA libraries were sequenced on the Illumina HiSeq platform using custom primers. The original methods were these. MiGEC processed the raw reads to extract unique molecular identifiers, while MiXCR was used to determine the CDR3 positions. Recombination models were inferred per individual with the repgenHMM and IGoR tools using an EM algorithm. Shared clonotypes were analyzed with the tcR package in R, and sharing was normalized by the product of cloneset sizes. To study raw recombination without the effects of thymic and clonal selection, out-of-frame nonproductive sequences were analyzed. TCRdb trimmed public reads at Q25 via fastp, called clones via MiXCR and kept in-frame beta chains. Rows are unified per CDR3 protein, each entry keeping the most common DNA and genes. TCRdb's processing, not the authors', yielded these V and J calls. Within this sample are over 250,000 distinct CDR3 sequences, with 8.5% to 9.5% of them counted one time only. Roughly 7% of the sample goes to the ten largest clones.

These data were also reused for a study on yellow fever vaccine responses in identical twins. The second study, in turn, reports: The authors reported that the T cell response to vaccination in identical twins appeared partly convergent and partly personalized. In the study, vaccine-responding T cell clones were precisely tracked in identical twins.

Source material: CD8+ T cells sorted from blood. The rearranged chain carries TRBV11-1 and TRBJ2-1, with 13 bases in between that match TRBD2. The TCR comes from a woman between 18 and 29 years old in good health. The sequenced DNA: TGTGCCAGCAGCCGACCGCGGACTAGCGGGGGCCTTTCCTACAATGAGCAGTTCTTC. Its protein reads: CASSRPRTSGGLSYNEQFF.